This T cell receptor beta chain was found in a study of T cell clones after liver transplantation. Whole-study context: Immunosuppression withdrawal was tried within 2 years after liver transplantation in this trial. Notes on the study in general: Post-transplant time points were not standardized, so conclusions are preliminary.

Clones were sequenced by immunoSEQ multiplex PCR, and TCRdb holds only the in-frame ones, with some missing. The data hold some 59,000 clones, with roughly 70% observed a single time. This clone was observed a few times. Its antigen remains unknown. Looked up from germline, CDR1 is ENHRY and CDR2 is SYGVKD. Trimming left V 2 bases short and J 2 bases short, with 4 bases between. The CDR3 length is 12 residues. This clonotype originated in a human patient who received a liver transplant. The graft donor may have given rise to some T cells. J is TRBJ2-7 and V is TRBV10-3; unclear D gene. The sequences come from CD4+ T cells from blood, collected at the 22-month timepoint. In nucleotides, the CDR3 is TGTGCCATCAGTGAGGGGGCCTACGAGCAGTACTTC. Amino acid sequence: CAISEGAYEQYF.